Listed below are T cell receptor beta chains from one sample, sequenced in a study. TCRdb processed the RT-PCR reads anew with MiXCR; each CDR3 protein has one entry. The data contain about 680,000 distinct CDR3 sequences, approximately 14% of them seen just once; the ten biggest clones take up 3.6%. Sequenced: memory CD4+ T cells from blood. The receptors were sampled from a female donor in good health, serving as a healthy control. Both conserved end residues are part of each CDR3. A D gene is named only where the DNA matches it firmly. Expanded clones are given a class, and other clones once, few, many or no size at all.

TGTGCCAGCAGTTTAGCCAGGGGGATAGAGACCCAGTACTTC | CASSLARGIETQYF | TRBV28 | few | TRBD1 | TRBJ2-5
TGCGCCAGCAGCCAGAATCAGGGGATTTACTCTGGGGCCAACGTCCTGACTTTC | CASSQNQGIYSGANVLTF | TRBV4-3 | NA | NA | TRBJ2-6
TGTGCCAGCAGCACCCGACAGGGAAAGAGCTCCTACGAGCAGTACTTC | CASSTRQGKSSYEQYF | TRBV5-4 | NA | TRBD1 | TRBJ2-7
TGTGCCAGCAGCCCACGCCCCGGGGCAAGTTGGAGTAATAAAAAACTGTTTTTT | CASSPRPGASWSNKKLFF | TRBV7-9 | NA | NA | TRBJ1-4
TGTGCCAGCAGTTACGCGGACAGAGAAGGCTACACCTTC | CASSYADREGYTF | TRBV6-6 | many | NA | TRBJ1-2
TGCGCCAGCAGCTCTGGGACGGATTACTACGAGCAGTACTTC | CASSSGTDYYEQYF | TRBV5-1 | few | NA | TRBJ2-7
TGCGCCAGCAGCTTACGTTGGAACACTGAAGCTTTCTTT | CASSLRWNTEAFF | TRBV5-1 | many | NA | TRBJ1-1
TGCGCCAGCAGCTTTCATACCGAGCAGTACTTC | CASSFHTEQYF | TRBV5-1 | few | NA | TRBJ2-7
TGCAGTGCGGGGACGGATCTATACAATGAGCAGTTCTTC | CSAGTDLYNEQFF | TRBV20-1 | few | NA | TRBJ2-1
TGTGCCAGCAGCTTTCTCAGCGATAATGAAAAACTGTTTTTT | CASSFLSDNEKLFF | TRBV11-2 | few | NA | TRBJ1-4
TGTGCCAGCAGCGCCCACAGCAACACTGAAGCTTTCTTT | CASSAHSNTEAFF | TRBV9 | few | NA | TRBJ1-1
TGTGCCAGCAGCTTCTCTAGCGGGAGTAGGGAGACCCAGTACTTC | CASSFSSGSRETQYF | TRBV7-8 | NA | TRBD2 | TRBJ2-5
TGTGCCAGCAGCGTAGGAAGCGGAAGCTACAATGAGCAGTTCTTC | CASSVGSGSYNEQFF | TRBV9 | many | NA | TRBJ2-1
TGCAGTGCTAGGAAACAGGGGTTTGAAAAACTGTTTTTT | CSARKQGFEKLFF | TRBV20-1 | many | TRBD1 | TRBJ1-4
TGTGCCAGCAGCTTAGTAGGGGCCCCTAACTATGGCTACACCTTC | CASSLVGAPNYGYTF | TRBV7-2 | NA | NA | TRBJ1-2
TGTGCCAGCAGTGGGGGGTATGGGGCCGGGGAGCTGTTTTTT | CASSGGYGAGELFF | TRBV25-1 | NA | NA | TRBJ2-2
TGCGCCAGCAGCTTAAGAGCTAGCGGGACACAAGAGACCCAGTACTTC | CASSLRASGTQETQYF | TRBV5-1 | NA | TRBD2 | TRBJ2-5
TGTGCCAGCAGCCGACGGACTAGCGGGAGAAACGAGCAGTACTTC | CASSRRTSGRNEQYF | TRBV28 | few | TRBD2 | TRBJ2-7
TGTGCCAGCAGGGACCGGTATGAGCAGTTCTTC | CASRDRYEQFF | TRBV12-3/TRBV12-4 | NA | NA | TRBJ2-1
TGCGCCAGCAGCCTGGGACTAGCGGGATTCACCGGGGAGCTGTTTTTT | CASSLGLAGFTGELFF | TRBV5-1 | NA | TRBD2 | TRBJ2-2
TGTGCCAGCAGTTACTCAGGCCGCGCTAACTATGGCTACACCTTC | CASSYSGRANYGYTF | TRBV6-6 | many | NA | TRBJ1-2
TGCAGTGCTACTCCAGGACAGGGGGACGGAACTGAAGCTTTCTTT | CSATPGQGDGTEAFF | TRBV20-1 | NA | TRBD1 | TRBJ1-1
TGTGCCATCAGTGTGGGGGGACTAGCGGTAGGTTCGGTCCAGCAGTTCTTC | CAISVGGLAVGSVQQFF | TRBV6-5 | NA | TRBD2 | TRBJ2-1
TGCAGTGCTAGAGACCCCCGGGGTAGCGGGAGCTACGAGCAGTACTTC | CSARDPRGSGSYEQYF | TRBV20-1 | few | TRBD2 | TRBJ2-7
TGCAGCGTTGAGGTGGGTTTTAGCAATGAGCAGTTCTTC | CSVEVGFSNEQFF | TRBV29-1 | NA | NA | TRBJ2-1
TGTGCCAGCAGCCCGGGACAGATCAATCAGCCCCAGCATTTT | CASSPGQINQPQHF | TRBV4-2 | NA | TRBD1 | TRBJ1-5
TGTGCCAGCAGACGGGGGACAGGGGGCACAGATACGCAGTATTTT | CASRRGTGGTDTQYF | TRBV27 | few | TRBD1 | TRBJ2-3
TGCGCCAGCAGCCTAGTCCCTACAGGGGACAATGAGCAGTTCTTC | CASSLVPTGDNEQFF | TRBV5-1 | few | TRBD1 | TRBJ2-1
TGTGCCAGCAGTGAACAGTATCAAACCTACAATGAGCAGTTCTTC | CASSEQYQTYNEQFF | TRBV6-1 | few | NA | TRBJ2-1
TGTGCCAGCAGGGGCGGCCAGAGGGCAGATACGCAGTATTTT | CASRGGQRADTQYF | TRBV7-2 | few | NA | TRBJ2-3
NA | CASSEKDVSGANVLTFGAGELFF | TRBV6-1 | once | NA | TRBJ2-2
TGTGCCAGCAGTAACGGCCCGGGACTAGAAGAGACCCAGTACTTC | CASSNGPGLEETQYF | TRBV6-2/TRBV6-3 | NA | TRBD2 | TRBJ2-5
TGCGCCAGCAGTCGACTAGCGGGAGGGCCGAAGCAGTTCTTC | CASSRLAGGPKQFF | TRBV4-3 | few | TRBD2 | TRBJ2-1
TGTGCCAGCAGCCCTCCCGGGCGAGGGAGGGCGAACTATGGCTACACCTTC | CASSPPGRGRANYGYTF | TRBV7-2 | few | NA | TRBJ1-2
TGTGCCAGCAGCTCACGGCAGGGAACCCAGTACTTC | CASSSRQGTQYF | TRBV7-2 | NA | NA | TRBJ2-5
TGTGCCACCAGTGATAGCTCCGGGGGTGGGTGGACCCAGTACTTC | CATSDSSGGGWTQYF | TRBV24-1 | few | NA | TRBJ2-5
TGTGCCAGCAGTTTACAGGGTCGGCAGTTCTTC | CASSLQGRQFF | TRBV6-5 | many | NA | TRBJ2-1
TGCAGTGCTAGAGAGGGGAATTCCGGGACAGAAGCTTTCTTT | CSAREGNSGTEAFF | TRBV20-1 | NA | NA | TRBJ1-1
TGTGCCAGCAGCTCACCCCTTCCTACAGGGAGACTAGAGGGGGATACGCAGTATTTT | CASSSPLPTGRLEGDTQYF | TRBV7-2 | NA | NA | TRBJ2-3
TGTGCCAGCAGTTCAGGGGGCGGCTCCTACAATGAGCAGTTCTTC | CASSSGGGSYNEQFF | TRBV28 | NA | TRBD1 | TRBJ2-1
TGTGCCAGCAGTTTAAAGGGCTCAGGGTCTTCCTACGAGCAGTACTTC | CASSLKGSGSSYEQYF | TRBV12-3/TRBV12-4 | NA | NA | TRBJ2-7
TGTGCCAGCAGCGTAAGCACGGACTCCTACAATGAGCAGTTCTTC | CASSVSTDSYNEQFF | TRBV9 | few | NA | TRBJ2-1
TGTGCCAGCAGCTTAAGTCCCGGGACAGATCTACTGAACTCTGGAAACACCATATATTTT | CASSLSPGTDLLNSGNTIYF | TRBV7-6 | few | TRBD1 | TRBJ1-3
TGTGCCAGCAGACTGACAGGGGTCTATAATTCACCCCTCCACTTT | CASRLTGVYNSPLHF | TRBV5-8 | many | TRBD1 | TRBJ1-6
TGTGCCAGCAGCCTCGGACTAGCGGAGTTCAATGAGCAGTTCTTC | CASSLGLAEFNEQFF | TRBV7-9 | few | TRBD2 | TRBJ2-1
TGTGCCAGCAGCGCCGGACTAGCGGGAGGGGAGACCCAGTACTTC | CASSAGLAGGETQYF | TRBV9 | NA | TRBD2 | TRBJ2-5
TGTGCCACCAGCAGGATGGACGCTACAGGGTCCTATGGCTACACCTTC | CATSRMDATGSYGYTF | TRBV15 | few | NA | TRBJ1-2
TGCAGCGCCACAGGGTTTGGGGACACTGAAGCTTTCTTT | CSATGFGDTEAFF | TRBV29-1 | many | NA | TRBJ1-1
TGTGTCAGCTCACCACCGATCGGGATTGAAGCTTTCTTT | CVSSPPIGIEAFF | TRBV18 | NA | NA | TRBJ1-1
TGTGCCAGCAGTCCCTTAGGGGGGATCGTAGAGACCCAGTACTTC | CASSPLGGIVETQYF | TRBV6-6 | many | NA | TRBJ2-5
TGCAGTGCCAGGGGGGTAGCGGGGGGCCCGAACACCGGGGAGCTGTTTTTT | CSARGVAGGPNTGELFF | TRBV20-1 | NA | TRBD2 | TRBJ2-2
TGTGCCAGCAGTGACCCGCGCACCCAAGAGACCCAGTACTTC | CASSDPRTQETQYF | TRBV25-1 | few | NA | TRBJ2-5